The 17 T cell receptor beta chains given below trace back to one sample, sequenced in a study of Tregs in tolerant kidney transplant recipients. The method was immunoSEQ multiplex PCR; TCRdb's version includes in-frame clones alone and lacks a portion of them. The table lists about 30,000 clones. Material: CD8+ T cells from blood, obtained before the transplant. The origin of the receptors is a human donor who received a combined kidney and bone marrow transplant.

With respect to this clone: The CDR3 end lies 3 residues beyond the end of the read and is filled in from the germline J gene. This chain links TRBV19 with TRBJ2-2; D unresolved. V was cut by 7 bases and J by 1 base, with 7 bases left in between. The CDR3 is 13 residues long. CDR1 LNHDA and CDR2 SQIVND come from the germline V gene (reference sequence). The DNA read from the CDR3 is TGTGCCAGTAATCAAGGGAACACCGGGGAG. Its translation is CASNQGNTGE. The full CDR3 reads CASNQGNTGELFF.

The covered CDR3 bases are TGTGCCAGTAGTATCGCTCCGGGGTCGGGTCAGCCC. Translated, it gives CASSIAPGSGQP. The entire CDR3 reads CASSIAPGSGQPQHF. The chain links TRBV19 to TRBJ1-5; D is ambiguous. With the read ending 3 residues before the CDR3 end, the germline J gene is used to fill in that end. Deletions cut 3 bases from V and 6 bases from J, with 15 bases between. Looked up from germline, CDR1 is LNHDA and CDR2 is SQIVND (reference sequence). This CDR3 has 15 residues.

A note on this clone: The missing CDR3 end, 3 residues past where the read stops, is filled in from the germline J gene. The J gene is TRBJ2-7, the V gene TRBV20-1, with 9 bases lining up with TRBD2. CDR3 size: 16 residues. In germline, CDR1 is DFQATT, CDR2 SNEGSKA (reference sequence). Unmatched junction bases numbered 12, after V lost 0 bases and J lost 6 bases. The covered CDR3 bases are TGCAGTGCTAGAGATATTAGAGCTAGCGGGATCGGCGAG. This codes for CSARDIRASGIGE. The entire CDR3 protein is CSARDIRASGIGEQYF.

Turning to this clone: The read terminates 3 residues before the CDR3 end, so the remaining end is supplied by the germline J gene. The genes are TRBV19 and TRBJ2-1; 9 bases map to TRBD2. CDR1 is LNHDA, CDR2 SQIVND, per germline (reference sequence). This CDR3 spans 15 amino acids. V was clipped by 6 bases and J by 0 bases; unmatched bases: 3. The sequenced CDR3 bases are TGTGCCAGTAGAGCGGGAGGAGTCTCCTACAATGAG. Its translation is CASRAGGVSYNE. The entire CDR3 sequence reads CASRAGGVSYNEQFF.

About this clone itself: The CDR3 end lies 3 residues beyond the end of the read and is filled in from the germline J gene. V and J are TRBV7-9 and TRBJ2-3, with D tentatively TRBD2 (5 bases). Deletions cut 2 bases from V and 6 bases from J, with 9 bases between. The CDR3 has 13 residues. Per the germline V gene, CDR1 is SEHNR and CDR2 is FQNEAQ (reference sequence). The CDR3 spells CASSLRGVDTQYF. CDR3 DNA (partial): TGTGCCAGCAGCTTACGGGGAGTGGATACG.

About this clone: The sequenced fragment ends 3 residues before the CDR3 boundary, so the rest is inferred from the germline J gene. The genes are TRBV7-2 and TRBJ2-5; unclear D gene. The V gene lost 3 bases and the J gene lost 2 bases, with 13 bases spanning the gap. The CDR3 extends over 15 amino acids. The germline V gene encodes CDR1 SGHTA and CDR2 FQGNSA. CDR3 DNA, as far as it was read: TGTGCCAGCAGCTTTGACTTCAATAATCAAGAGACC. It translates to CASSFDFNNQET. The entire CDR3 protein is CASSFDFNNQETQYF. Drawing the rest from reference TRBV7-2 and TRBJ2-5, the complete variable domain is GAGVSQSPSNKVTEKGKDVELRCDPISGHTALYWYRQSLGQGLEFLIYFQGNSAPDKSGLPSDRFSAERTGGSVSTLTIQRTQQEDSAVYLCASSFDFNNQETQYFGPGTRLLVL.

Details on this clone: The CDR3 end lies 3 residues beyond the end of the read and is filled in from the germline J gene. The gene calls are TRBV6-2 or TRBV6-3 and TRBJ2-7; TRBD2 matches 9 bases. V trimming: 1 base; J trimming: 0 bases; junction bases outside the gene matches: 1. This CDR3 comprises 15 residues. Germline V lookup: CDR1 MNHEY, CDR2 SVGEGT. CDR3: CASSYYSGGSYEQYF. CDR3 DNA (partial): TGTGCCAGCAGTTACTATAGCGGGGGCTCCTACGAG.

About this clone itself: The read ends 3 residues early relative to the CDR3; the germline J gene fills the gap. The chain combines TRBV19 with TRBJ2-1; D could derive from TRBD1 or TRBD2 (5 bases each). CDR1 LNHDA and CDR2 SQIVND come from the germline V gene (reference sequence). The CDR3 loop spans 16 amino acids. V dropped 5 bases and J dropped 3 bases, with 17 bases sitting between them. This CDR3 reads CASSEGSGLFYNEQFF. Incomplete CDR3 DNA: TGTGCCAGTAGTGAGGGGTCAGGGCTTTTCTACAATGAG.

To note about this clone: From the germline J gene comes the end of the CDR3, since the read stops 3 residues before it. The V gene is TRBV29-1, the J gene TRBJ2-7, with 8 positions matching TRBD1. The CDR3 runs 14 residues. From germline, CDR1 is SQVTM and CDR2 ANQGSEA. V shed 0 bases, J shed 4 bases, and the junction held 5 bases outside the gene matches. Incomplete CDR3 DNA: TGCAGCGTTGAAGATCCGGGACAGGTTTACGAG. Protein: CSVEDPGQVYE. The whole CDR3 sequence reads CSVEDPGQVYEQYF.

Note on this clone: Coverage ceases 3 residues before the CDR3 finishes, and the germline J gene fills in the end. The V gene is TRBV7-9, the J gene TRBJ2-1; TRBD2 matches 12 bases. This CDR3 comprises 14 residues. Germline V lookup: CDR1 SEHNR, CDR2 FQNEAQ (reference sequence). The trim removed 5 bases at V and 7 bases at J, leaving 3 bases unmatched. The CDR3 is CASSATSGSNEQFF. The CDR3 bases that were read are TGTGCCAGCAGCGCGACTAGCGGGAGTAATGAG.

Comment on this clone: The CDR3 is cut off 3 residues early in the read; its end comes from the germline J gene. The chain carries TRBV7-9 and TRBJ2-1; 7 bases agree with TRBD1. This CDR3 contains 15 residues. Germline V gives CDR1 SEHNR, CDR2 FQNEAQ (reference sequence). Losses at the gene ends were 7 bases for V and 5 bases for J; bases not matched to a gene: 11. The part of the CDR3 DNA that was read is TGTGCCAGCACCACCCGGGACAGACCGAACAATGAG. It translates to CASTTRDRPNNE. In full, the CDR3 is CASTTRDRPNNEQFF.

Note on this clone: Read sequence stops 3 residues before the CDR3 end, and the germline J gene provides the missing end. V gene TRBV4-1 combines with J gene TRBJ1-4; 7 nucleotides line up with TRBD1. This CDR3 has 15 residues. J was trimmed by 6 bases and V by 0 bases; bases with no gene match: 4. The germline V gene encodes CDR1 MGHRA and CDR2 YSYEKL. The CDR3: CASSQDRDSHEKLFF. The part of the CDR3 DNA that was read is TGCGCCAGCAGCCAAGACCGGGACAGCCATGAAAAA.

In regard to this clone: The read finishes 3 residues shy of the CDR3 end, and the germline J gene is used to complete it. This chain links TRBV29-1 with TRBJ1-2, with D perhaps TRBD1 (5 bases). This CDR3 is built from 14 residues. Trimming cost V 4 bases and J 5 bases, with 17 bases left between them. Germline V lookup: CDR1 SQVTM, CDR2 ANQGSEA. CDR3 amino acids: CSVGTPPSGYGYTF. Incomplete CDR3 DNA: TGCAGCGTTGGAACGCCACCCTCAGGGTATGGC. The whole variable domain, filled in from reference TRBV29-1 and TRBJ1-2, reads SAVISQKPSRDICQRGTSLTIQCQVDSQVTMMFWYRQQPGQSLTLIATANQGSEATYESGFVIDKFPISRPNLTFSTLTVSNMSPEDSSIYLCSVGTPPSGYGYTFGSGTRLTVV.

As concerns this clone: The read falls 3 residues short of the CDR3 end, and the missing part is taken from the germline J gene. The chain employs TRBV2 and TRBJ1-2; possible D gene TRBD1, 6 bases. The CDR3 contains 15 residues. CDR1 and CDR2 (germline): SNHLY, FYNNEI. Trimming removed 6 bases from V and 3 bases from J, with 17 bases in between. The CDR3 loop reads CASSLSSTGYYGYTF. The CDR3 bases that were read are TGTGCCAGCAGCCTTTCATCGACAGGATACTATGGC.

A word on this clone: With the read ending 3 residues before the CDR3 end, the germline J gene is used to fill in that end. The chain has TRBV2 and TRBJ2-1; TRBD1 might be the D (6 bases). The CDR3 spans 15 residues. Looked up from germline, CDR1 is SNHLY and CDR2 is FYNNEI. Trimming took 10 bases from V and 6 from J, leaving 22 bases between them. The CDR3 DNA, read in part, is TGTGCCACCTACACGGACAGCCGAGGGGTCAATGAG. Its translation is CATYTDSRGVNE. The whole CDR3 region reads CATYTDSRGVNEQFF.

Comment on this clone: The sequence runs out 3 residues before the end of the CDR3; the remainder is reconstructed from the germline J gene. This rearrangement joins TRBV18 to TRBJ2-1, with 8 positions matching TRBD2. The CDR3 has 17 amino acids. Germline V gene data show CDR1 as KGHSH and CDR2 as LQKENI. The V segment lost 0 bases and the J segment 6 bases; nucleotides outside the gene matches: 10. CDR3 residues: CASSPPRGLGNFNEQFF. CDR3 DNA (partial): TGTGCCAGCTCACCACCCCGGGGACTAGGGAATTTCAATGAG. The full variable domain, with the rest looked up from reference TRBV18 and TRBJ2-1, is NAGVMQNPRHLVRRRGQEARLRCSPMKGHSHVYWYRQLPEEGLKFMVYLQKENIIDESGMPKERFSAEFPKEGPSILRIQQVVRGDSAAYFCASSPPRGLGNFNEQFFGPGTRLTVL.

Turning to this clone: With the read ending 3 residues before the CDR3 end, the germline J gene is used to fill in that end. The chain has TRBV7-3 and TRBJ2-1; a possible D gene is TRBD2 (6 bases). CDR1 and CDR2 (germline): SGHTA, FQGTGA. Trimming shortened V by 4 bases and J by 2 bases, and 15 bases separated the two germline ends. CDR3 length equals 16 residues. The CDR3 sequence is CASSSGDGGTYNEQFF. Partial CDR3 DNA: TGTGCCAGCAGCTCCGGCGACGGGGGAACCTACAATGAG.